This T cell receptor beta chain was sequenced in a study of shared clonotypes between healthy human individuals (dated by TCRdb to the early 2020s). Regarding the research as a whole: A couple of women and a few men aged 18 to 49 years were included in the cohort. Per donor, leukapheresis produced somewhere between about 0.94 and 9 billion PBMCs. Different laboratories and diverse techniques were used to prepare libraries and sequence TCR repertoires, to increase sequencing depth and limit assay-specific biases. To estimate repertoire size and how much clonotypes are shared between individuals, the study performed deep sequencing of blood TCR repertoires from a few healthy adults. For each donor, CD4 naive and CD4 memory were each given three plates, CD8 naive was given two plates, and CD8 memory was given one plate.

Using the deep immunoSEQ assay, multiplex PCR amplified TCR CDR3 regions from genomic DNA. Genomic DNA extracted from each cell subset was distributed evenly over all wells of several immunoSEQ 96-well plates, and each plate served as one replicate. For sorted subsets, about 200 ng genomic DNA, equal to 30,000 to 35,000 T cell genomes, was loaded into each replicate PCR. The purified libraries were quantified using a Qubit 3.0 fluorometer, sized with a Bioanalyzer 2100, and then quantified again using the KAPA Library Quantification kit. Every immunoSEQ 96-well plate was sequenced on a separate single-read 150-cycle Illumina NextSeq 550 flow cell. In the source study's methods: Because only junctional sequences without quality scores were contained in the immunoSEQ output, filtering matching that applied to full-length reads could not be performed. To assign V/J genes and CDR3, sequences were annotated using PyIR, a Python wrapper for IgBLAST v1.9, with IMGT germline references. Reads were removed for weak V/J assignments (E-value above 1e-6), missing CDR3, stop codons, out-of-frame junctions, or ambiguous translated residues. V3J clonotypes were defined as sequences sharing an identical inferred V gene, J gene, and CDR3 amino acid sequence. Percentage overlap between repertoires was computed as shared unique clonotypes divided by the size of the smaller repertoire. RTK rarefaction, the Chao1 estimator, and Recon v2.1 estimates of unobserved clonotypes were used to assess repertoire richness. Generation probabilities were computed with OLGA for all TCRbeta clonotypes obtained by the gDNA method from four donors. TCRdb carries this immuneACCESS record with in-frame sequences only. Its versions omit some clonotypes, under half of them owing to an unresolved V gene in the studies checked, with the rest unexplained. The D gene and trimming were derived from the DNA, and the V and J assignments and clone size from that table. The sample table holds about 380,000 clones, of which about 96% were seen once. The top ten clones comprise about 0.32% of the sample.

Worth noting for this clone: The antigen this receptor binds is unknown. No base-level quality is on record; no much larger clone is a single base apart.

The donors were healthy, HIV-negative adults with no recently reported acute infections or vaccinations. Every donor was a Caucasian adult living in Nashville, Tennessee, USA. CD8 memory samples combined magnetically selected CD45RO+ cells with CCR7-negative CD45RA+ effector memory (TemRA) cells. After blood collection by leukapheresis, PBMCs were isolated using Ficoll-Histopaque density gradient centrifugation and then cryopreserved in the vapor phase of liquid nitrogen. Analytical flow cytometry was used to check the purity and quantity of each magnetically sorted T cell population. Genomic DNA was isolated from each sorted fraction and quantified by UV absorbance on a Nanodrop 2000c. What the study reported, not specific to this receptor: Even with the large sequencing depth, rarefaction of the sorted-subset datasets indicated that sequencing was incomplete. Estimated clonotype richness was generally larger for naive than for memory subsets. When a handful of donors were compared, the shared fraction of clonotypes was around 5.1% for naive CD4, roughly 3.4% for naive CD8, roughly 2.5% for memory CD4, and approximately 0.4% for memory CD8. Compared with non-shared clonotypes, the clonotypes found in all four sorted-subset donors had higher generation probabilities. Only blood was sampled, and tissue TCR repertoires likely differ from those in blood. Because the study included a small number of donors, the genetic and exposure-history diversity represented was limited. Based on pairwise subsampling, the degree of clonotype sharing among donors was expected to be affected by sequencing depth.

This sequence originates from a man aged 25 to 40 in good health. The specimen was memory CD8+ T cells sorted from blood. The cell subset or site label on this specimen signifies: CD45RO+ cells pooled with CCR7-negative TemRA cells.

The DNA reads TGTGCCAGCAGCCCTCGACGGGGGGCGTACAATGAGCAGTTCTTC. Its translation is CASSPRRGAYNEQFF. Here the chain combines TRBV9 and TRBJ2-1; TRBD2 could be the D gene, as 7 bases match. Reading from cysteine to phenylalanine, the CDR3 counts 15 amino acids. Kept here is only the CDR3 DNA, which spans 45 bases and is read in frame from base 1. V drops 4 bases and J drops 4 bases, leaving 15 bases in between. Based on the germline V gene, the CDR1 and CDR2 sequences are SGDLS and YYNGEE.